In its sample, the clone carrying this T cell receptor beta chain was seen once. The CDR3 is 16 amino acids. Per germline, CDR1 MDHEN and CDR2 SYDVKM. Trimming removed 6 bases from V and 1 base from J, with 18 bases in between. Profiled with immunoSEQ multiplex PCR; TCRdb holds only in-frame clones, not every one. The sample comprises 100,000 or so clones, approximately 91% of which are singletons, and about 6.5% rests with the top ten. The data stem from a study of blood T cell repertoires in COVID-19. The sequence was obtained from a woman aged 55-75 years with acute or convalescent COVID-19. This chain connects TRBV28 to TRBJ1-1; no definite D call. The sample consisted of peripheral blood. CDR3 residues: CASRLRAASANTEAFF. CDR3 DNA sequence: TGTGCCAGCAGGCTGAGGGCTGCCTCTGCGAACACTGAAGCTTTCTTT.